The rows below give T cell receptor beta chains drawn from one sample of a study of T-cell memory formation after mild COVID-19. TCRdb analysed the 5' RACE reads with MiXCR anew, one entry per CDR3 protein. Of around 410,000 distinct CDR3 sequences in the sample, under 25% were seen once. Material for sequencing was PBMCs or a T cell subset sorted from them (not recorded which). Every receptor here comes from an adult woman who had mild COVID-19 (a few samples of this study predate the infection). Cell type and time point are not known. Both conserved end residues are part of each CDR3. D genes are given only for firm matches. Size values are once, few and many counts, or a class for expanded clones, and some rows have none.

TRBJ2-3 few TRBD1 TRBV25-1 CASSGGQGRAQYF TGTGCCAGCAGTGGCGGACAGGGAAGGGCGCAGTATTTT
TRBJ2-3 few TRBD1 TRBV5-6 CAGMVQGTDTQYF TGTGCCGGGATGGTACAGGGGACCGATACGCAGTATTTT
TRBJ2-1 few TRBD2 TRBV4-1 CASSTTSGGSEGQFF TGCGCCAGCAGCACGACTAGCGGGGGGAGTGAGGGGCAGTTCTTC
TRBJ2-7 few TRBD2 TRBV9 CAPPALLAGEQTNYEQYF TGTGCCCCTCCCGCGCTACTAGCGGGGGAGCAGACCAACTACGAGCAGTACTTC
TRBJ1-2 - - TRBV7-9 CASSGAAYMGGYTF TGTGCCAGCAGCGGCGCTGCTTACATGGGGGGCTACACCTTC
TRBJ2-3 - - TRBV24-1 CATESGGSTDTQYF TGTGCCACCGAGAGCGGTGGTAGCACAGATACGCAGTATTTT
TRBJ2-1 - TRBD2 TRBV7-3 CASSGLARGSYNEQFF TGTGCCAGCAGCGGACTAGCGAGGGGGTCCTACAATGAGCAGTTCTTC
TRBJ1-5 few - TRBV4-1 CASSQDPDQPQHF TGCGCCAGCAGCCAAGATCCAGATCAGCCCCAGCATTTT
TRBJ2-1 - TRBD2 TRBV7-9 CASSPSGSPHNEQFF TGTGCCAGCAGCCCCAGCGGGAGTCCCCACAATGAGCAGTTCTTC
TRBJ1-1 few - TRBV12-3/TRBV12-4 CASSLSSGYTEAFF TGTGCCAGCAGTTTGTCTTCAGGGTACACTGAAGCTTTCTTT
TRBJ2-1 many TRBD2 TRBV4-1 CASSRGLAASYNEQFF TGCGCCAGCAGCCGGGGACTAGCGGCCTCCTACAATGAGCAGTTCTTC
TRBJ1-5 - TRBD1 TRBV18 CASSPRQGRVQPQHF TGTGCCAGCTCACCGAGACAGGGTCGGGTTCAGCCCCAGCATTTT
TRBJ2-5 few - TRBV20-1 CSAREPTGETQYF TGCAGTGCTAGAGAGCCGACAGGAGAGACCCAGTACTTC
TRBJ2-3 few - TRBV5-5 CASSLLGLGLPDTQYF TGTGCCAGCAGCCTCCTTGGTTTAGGACTGCCAGATACGCAGTATTTT
TRBJ2-7 few - TRBV4-1 CASSPAGTVEIEQYF TGCGCCAGCAGCCCGGCCGGGACGGTAGAAATCGAGCAGTACTTC
TRBJ2-5 - - TRBV5-1 CASLGHTGGRGTQYF TGCGCCAGCCTCGGACACACGGGGGGCCGAGGGACCCAGTACTTC
TRBJ2-3 - TRBD1 TRBV29-1 CSSIEDRGPDTQYF TGCAGCTCGATCGAAGACAGGGGGCCAGATACGCAGTATTTT
TRBJ2-1 - TRBD2 TRBV20-1 CSARAPLAGEINEQFF TGCAGTGCTAGAGCCCCCCTAGCGGGGGAAATCAATGAGCAGTTCTTC
TRBJ1-2 few TRBD1 TRBV20-1 CSASLGQGYSGYTF TGCAGTGCTAGTCTGGGACAGGGGTATAGTGGCTACACCTTC
TRBJ2-1 - - TRBV2 CASSEASGFVRGRNEQFF TGTGCCAGCAGTGAAGCATCCGGATTTGTGCGAGGCAGGAATGAGCAGTTCTTC
TRBJ2-7 - TRBD1 TRBV18 CASSSTTGGYEQYF TGTGCCAGCTCCTCCACGACAGGGGGCTACGAGCAGTACTTC
TRBJ2-3 - TRBD1 TRBV24-1 CATSDPDRAGIDTQYF TGTGCCACCAGTGATCCTGACAGGGCGGGTATTGATACGCAGTATTTT
TRBJ2-2 - - TRBV20-1 CSASPPGNLWELFF TGCAGTGCCTCCCCCCCGGGGAATCTATGGGAGCTGTTTTTT
TRBJ2-7 few TRBD2 TRBV5-1 CASSLEPGGVEVEQYF TGCGCCAGCAGCTTGGAGCCGGGAGGAGTAGAGGTCGAGCAGTACTTC
TRBJ2-2 many - TRBV12-3/TRBV12-4 CASSFLDTGELFF TGTGCCAGCAGTTTCTTAGACACCGGGGAGCTGTTTTTT
TRBJ1-2 - - TRBV7-2 CASSRDRADGYTF TGTGCCAGCAGCCGAGACAGAGCTGATGGCTACACCTTC
TRBJ1-1 - - TRBV7-8 CASSSPGTFSGAFF TGTGCCAGCAGCTCCCCCGGGACATTTTCGGGGGCTTTCTTT
TRBJ2-7 few - TRBV9 CASSEGSGDSYEQYF TGTGCCAGCAGCGAAGGATCCGGGGACTCCTACGAGCAGTACTTC
TRBJ1-2 few - TRBV4-3 CASSQDYDNYGYTF TGCGCCAGCAGCCAAGACTACGATAACTATGGCTACACCTTC
TRBJ1-1 few - TRBV18 CASSLQGTNTEAFF TGTGCCAGCTCACTCCAGGGAACGAACACTGAAGCTTTCTTT
TRBJ2-6 - TRBD2 TRBV5-1 CASSLVSGGPGANVLTF TGCGCCAGCAGCTTGGTTTCGGGGGGTCCTGGGGCCAACGTCCTGACTTTC
TRBJ2-2 - - TRBV3-1 CASSQAKGVGNTGELFF TGTGCCAGCAGCCAAGCAAAGGGGGTCGGGAACACCGGGGAGCTGTTTTTT
TRBJ1-2 - - TRBV6-5 CASSYSAWQLNYGYTF TGTGCCAGCAGTTACTCAGCTTGGCAGCTAAACTATGGCTACACCTTC
TRBJ2-3 - TRBD2 TRBV4-2 CASSHPGLGGTDTQYF TGTGCCAGCAGCCATCCCGGACTAGGGGGCACAGATACGCAGTATTTT
TRBJ2-3 - - TRBV30 CAWNPQHTDTQYF TGTGCCTGGAACCCCCAGCACACAGATACGCAGTATTTT
TRBJ2-5 - - TRBV6-1 CASTGTQGETQYF TGTGCCAGTACCGGGACCCAGGGAGAGACCCAGTACTTC
TRBJ2-2 many TRBD1 TRBV5-1 CASSLDRATGELFF TGCGCCAGCAGCTTAGACAGGGCGACCGGGGAGCTGTTTTTT
TRBJ2-7 - - TRBV2 CASSYGRLISYEQYF TGTGCCAGCAGTTATGGTCGGCTAATCTCCTACGAGCAGTACTTC
TRBJ1-1 few TRBD1 TRBV5-1 CASSTTGGTEAFF TGCGCCAGCAGCACAACAGGGGGGACTGAAGCTTTCTTT
TRBJ2-3 few TRBD2 TRBV7-3 CASSLASGRADTQYF TGTGCCAGCAGCTTAGCTAGCGGGAGGGCAGATACGCAGTATTTT
TRBJ1-4 few TRBD1 TRBV3-1 CASSSSRDRGQTNEKLFF TGTGCCAGCAGCTCAAGCCGGGACAGGGGGCAGACTAATGAAAAACTGTTTTTT
TRBJ2-3 few - TRBV20-1 CSARVGVAWDTQYF TGCAGTGCTAGAGTTGGAGTAGCGTGGGATACGCAGTATTTT
TRBJ2-3 - - TRBV10-3 CAISEATTPNTDTQYF TGTGCCATCAGTGAGGCCACCACACCAAACACAGATACGCAGTATTTT
TRBJ1-5 - TRBD1 TRBV20-1 CSAGGTGQQPQHF TGCAGTGCTGGGGGGACAGGGCAGCAGCCCCAGCATTTT
TRBJ2-5 - - TRBV6-1 CASIGSGTYSQETQYF TGTGCCAGCATAGGTAGCGGAACCTATTCACAAGAGACCCAGTACTTC
TRBJ2-7 - - TRBV7-9 CASSPYPRDEQYF TGTGCCAGCAGCCCGTACCCCAGGGACGAGCAGTACTTC
TRBJ1-6 - - TRBV5-1 CASSQPGPGGSPLHF TGCGCCAGCAGCCAACCGGGACCAGGAGGTTCACCCCTCCACTTT
TRBJ1-2 few TRBD1 TRBV12-3/TRBV12-4 CASSPQPGGPFGYTF TGTGCCAGCAGCCCCCAACCAGGGGGACCTTTCGGCTACACCTTC
TRBJ2-3 - - TRBV20-1 CSAPTGTYTDTQYF TGCAGTGCCCCGACCGGGACCTACACAGATACGCAGTATTTT
TRBJ2-2 - - TRBV10-3 CATSPPAGELFF TGTGCCACCTCCCCTCCAGCGGGGGAGCTGTTTTTT
TRBJ2-1 few - TRBV12-3/TRBV12-4 CASSEMWGLGFF TGTGCCAGCAGCGAGATGTGGGGTTTAGGGTTCTTC
TRBJ2-1 few TRBD1 TRBV7-2 CASSLLGQGHSPHEQFF TGTGCCAGCAGCCTCCTCGGACAGGGTCATTCCCCTCATGAGCAGTTCTTC
TRBJ2-7 - - TRBV7-9 CASSSSRLRSHEQYF TGTGCCAGCAGCTCCTCCCGTCTGAGGTCCCACGAGCAGTACTTC
TRBJ2-2 few - TRBV7-3 CASSPGDLVGELFF TGTGCCAGCAGCCCGGGAGATTTAGTCGGGGAGCTGTTTTTT
TRBJ1-2 few TRBD1 TRBV6-2/TRBV6-3 CASRLTGPSNYGYTF TGTGCCAGCAGACTGACAGGGCCGTCTAACTATGGCTACACCTTC